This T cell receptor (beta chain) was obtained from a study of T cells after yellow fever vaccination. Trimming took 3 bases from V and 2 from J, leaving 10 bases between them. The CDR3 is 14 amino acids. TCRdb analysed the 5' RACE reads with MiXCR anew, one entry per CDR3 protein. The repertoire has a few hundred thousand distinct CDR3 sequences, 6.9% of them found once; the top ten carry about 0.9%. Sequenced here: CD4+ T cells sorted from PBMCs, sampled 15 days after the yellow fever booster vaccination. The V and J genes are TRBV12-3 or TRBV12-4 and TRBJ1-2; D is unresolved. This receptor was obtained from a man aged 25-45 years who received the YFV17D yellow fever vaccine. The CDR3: CASSLGEANYGYTF. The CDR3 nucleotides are TGTGCCAGCAGTTTGGGTGAGGCAAACTATGGCTACACCTTC.